These T cell receptor beta chains were read from a single sample in a study of beta chain features in type 1 diabetes. This table comes from immunoSEQ multiplex PCR, and its TCRdb copy is limited to in-frame clones, with some not included. The top ten hold about 0.03% of the sample, which has roughly 230,000 clones, more than 9% seen once. The material sequenced was naive CD4+ T cells from blood. These receptors came from a woman under 30 in good health. The CDR3 runs from the conserved cysteine through the conserved F or W. The D gene is left open where the match is weak. Some rows have no size entry. The others give once, few or many, or a class for an expanded clone.

clone size	V gene	D gene	J gene	CDR3 DNA	CDR3 protein
-	TRBV4-1	TRBD1	TRBJ1-2	TGCGCCAGCAGCCAATTAGGGACAGGGAATAAGGGCTACACCTTC	CASSQLGTGNKGYTF
many	TRBV29-1	TRBD2	TRBJ2-2	TGCAGCGCTGGCGGGGGGCAGAGCGGGGAGCTGTTTTTT	CSAGGGQSGELFF
-	TRBV9	-	TRBJ1-2	TGTGCCAGCAGCGTAGAGGACAGTACCTATGGCTACACCTTC	CASSVEDSTYGYTF
few	TRBV7-2	TRBD1	TRBJ2-5	TGTGCCAGCAGCTGGACAGGGGCGCTTCGGGAGACCCAGTACTTC	CASSWTGALRETQYF
-	TRBV11-2	-	TRBJ1-5	TGTGCCAGCAGCTTAGATCGCGGTCAGCCCCAGCATTTT	CASSLDRGQPQHF
-	TRBV7-2	-	TRBJ1-2	TGTGCCAGCAGCTTAGGGCTGTTCTATGGCTACACCTTC	CASSLGLFYGYTF
few	TRBV19	TRBD1	TRBJ2-5	TGTGCCAGTAGTAGACCTCCGGGACAGGGACTCCAAGAGACCCAGTACTTC	CASSRPPGQGLQETQYF
few	TRBV5-4	-	TRBJ1-1	TGTGCCAGCAGCTCTATCCCGGGCACTGAAGCTTTCTTT	CASSSIPGTEAFF
few	TRBV9	-	TRBJ2-3	TGTGCCAGCAGCGTAGCAGGTCTGGATACGCAGTATTTT	CASSVAGLDTQYF
few	TRBV5-4	TRBD2	TRBJ2-1	TGTGCCATCCCGGGGACTAGCGGTGTTGAGCAGTTCTTC	CAIPGTSGVEQFF
-	TRBV28	-	TRBJ2-7	TGTGCCAGCAGTTTAGGGTCGGCAGGGCTCTACGAGCAGTACTTC	CASSLGSAGLYEQYF
-	TRBV29-1	-	TRBJ1-5	TGCAGCGCCGGGGGGTCAGGAGGACAGCCCCAGCATTTT	CSAGGSGGQPQHF
-	TRBV6-5	-	TRBJ2-3	TGTGCCAGCAGTTACTCGGAGAACACAGATACGCAGTATTTT	CASSYSENTDTQYF
-	TRBV6-1	TRBD1	TRBJ2-7	TGTGCCAGCAGCCGGGACAGGGTGTCCTACGAGCAGTACTTC	CASSRDRVSYEQYF
once	TRBV19	-	TRBJ1-2	TGTGCCAGTAGTATTATTAACGCCGCGTCTAACTATGGCTACACCTTC	CASSIINAASNYGYTF
-	TRBV7-2	-	TRBJ1-4	TGTGCCAGCAGCATGGACAGTCTACGGGATGAAAAACTGTTTTTT	CASSMDSLRDEKLFF
few	TRBV29-1	-	TRBJ2-7	TGCAGCGGGGGAGAAGACTACGAGCAGTACTTC	CSGGEDYEQYF
few	TRBV2	-	TRBJ1-1	TGTGCCAGCATGGCACAGGGGAACACTGAAGCTTTCTTT	CASMAQGNTEAFF
few	TRBV10-1	-	TRBJ2-5	TGCGCCAGCAGTGAGGCGGCCACGGAGACCCAGTACTTC	CASSEAATETQYF
few	TRBV29-1	-	TRBJ2-2	TGCAGCGTTTGGGGAGGCGGTACCGGGGAGCTGTTTTTT	CSVWGGGTGELFF
few	TRBV2	TRBD1	TRBJ2-1	TGTGCCAGCGGACAGGGGTCCTACAATGAGCAGTTCTTC	CASGQGSYNEQFF
-	TRBV9	TRBD1	TRBJ2-7	TGTGCCAGCAGCGTAGCCAGCAGGGGGTACGAGCAGTACTTC	CASSVASRGYEQYF
few	TRBV7-7	TRBD1	TRBJ2-1	TGTGCCAGCAGCCTGGACAGGGGCAATGAGCAGTTCTTC	CASSLDRGNEQFF
-	TRBV19	-	TRBJ2-7	TGTGCCAGTAGTATAGTTCAGGGTGTCGGCGAGCAGTACTTC	CASSIVQGVGEQYF
few	TRBV30	-	TRBJ2-7	TGTGCCTGGGGCGGCTACGAGCAGTACTTC	CAWGGYEQYF
few	TRBV30	TRBD1	TRBJ2-3	TGTGCCTCGAAACGGGACAGTGGATCCACAGATACGCAGTATTTT	CASKRDSGSTDTQYF
-	TRBV7-2	TRBD1	TRBJ2-3	TGTGCCAGCAGCTTAACGGGGACAGGTTCAGTTGATACGCAGTATTTT	CASSLTGTGSVDTQYF
-	TRBV14	-	TRBJ2-1	TGTGCCAGCAGGGAGGCTACAGGGTGGGAGAACAATGAGCAGTTCTTC	CASREATGWENNEQFF
-	TRBV2	TRBD1	TRBJ1-4	TGTGCCAGCAGTAGGGACAGTAGAAATGAAAAACTGTTTTTT	CASSRDSRNEKLFF